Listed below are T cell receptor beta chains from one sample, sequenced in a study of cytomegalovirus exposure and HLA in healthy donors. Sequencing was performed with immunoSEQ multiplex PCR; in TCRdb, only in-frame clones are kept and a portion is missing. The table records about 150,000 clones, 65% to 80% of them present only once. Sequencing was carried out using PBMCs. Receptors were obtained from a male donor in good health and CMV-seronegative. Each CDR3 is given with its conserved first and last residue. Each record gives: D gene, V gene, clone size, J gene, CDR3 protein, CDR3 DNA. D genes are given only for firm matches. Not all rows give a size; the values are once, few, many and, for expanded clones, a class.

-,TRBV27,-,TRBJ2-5,CASSKGGPLQETQYF,TGTGCCAGCAGTAAAGGGGGACCCTTACAAGAGACCCAGTACTTC
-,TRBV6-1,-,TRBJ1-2,CASRQSPQGNYGYTF,TGTGCCAGCAGACAGAGCCCCCAGGGGAACTATGGCTACACCTTC
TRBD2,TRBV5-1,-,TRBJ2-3,CASSSMTSGGLTNTQYF,TGCGCCAGCAGCTCAATGACTAGCGGGGGGCTGACGAATACGCAGTATTTT
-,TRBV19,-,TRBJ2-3,CASSEWDNPTDTQYF,TGTGCCAGTAGCGAGTGGGACAACCCAACAGATACGCAGTATTTT
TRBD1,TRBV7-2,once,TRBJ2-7,CASSAGQGADEQYF,TGTGCCAGCAGCGCGGGACAGGGGGCGGACGAGCAGTACTTC
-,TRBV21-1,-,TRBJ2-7,CASSKGGLQGVLYEQYF,TGTGCCAGCAGCAAAGGAGGGCTACAGGGGGTTCTTTACGAGCAGTACTTC
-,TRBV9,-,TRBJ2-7,CASSVVGGYEQYF,TGTGCCAGCAGCGTCGTAGGGGGCTACGAGCAGTACTTC
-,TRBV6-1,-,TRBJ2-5,CASTEDYWETQYF,TGTGCCAGCACAGAGGACTATTGGGAGACCCAGTACTTC
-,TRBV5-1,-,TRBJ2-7,CASTQVGGGEQYF,TGCGCCAGCACGCAAGTTGGGGGCGGCGAGCAGTACTTC
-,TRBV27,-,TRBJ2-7,CASSSDGTRGEQYF,TGTGCCAGCAGTTCCGACGGCACCCGGGGGGAGCAGTACTTC
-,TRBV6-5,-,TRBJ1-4,CAIPPGDAVEKLFF,TGTGCCATCCCCCCGGGGGACGCCGTTGAAAAACTGTTTTTT
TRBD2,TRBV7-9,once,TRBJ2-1,CASSNGLAPPNEQFF,TGTGCCAGCAGTAACGGACTAGCCCCCCCTAATGAGCAGTTCTTC
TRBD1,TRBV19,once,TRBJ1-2,CASSEILRTGSLYGYTF,TGTGCCAGTAGTGAAATTCTACGGACAGGGAGCCTCTATGGCTACACCTTC
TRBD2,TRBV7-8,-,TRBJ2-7,CASSLEGGRYEQYF,TGTGCCAGCAGCTTAGAGGGCGGGAGGTACGAGCAGTACTTC
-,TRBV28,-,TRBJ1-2,CASSLGQHYGYTF,TGTGCCAGCAGTTTAGGACAGCACTATGGCTACACCTTC
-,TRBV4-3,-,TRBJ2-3,CASSQLGTDTQYF,TGCGCCAGCAGCCAATTAGGCACAGATACGCAGTATTTT
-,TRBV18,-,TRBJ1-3,CASSPRGGDSGNTIYF,TGTGCCAGCTCACCGAGAGGCGGCGACTCTGGAAACACCATATATTTT
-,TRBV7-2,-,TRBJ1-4,CASSLSRGGEKLFF,TGTGCCAGCAGCTTATCTCGGGGTGGGGAAAAACTGTTTTTT
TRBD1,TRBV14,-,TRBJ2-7,CASSQTRDRGSYEQYF,TGTGCCAGCAGCCAGACGAGGGACAGGGGATCCTACGAGCAGTACTTC
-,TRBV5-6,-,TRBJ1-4,CASSTSQGQREKLFF,TGTGCCAGCAGCACCAGCCAGGGGCAGCGTGAAAAACTGTTTTTT
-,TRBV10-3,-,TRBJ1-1,CAISVGRTEAFF,TGTGCCATCAGTGTGGGGAGGACTGAAGCTTTCTTT
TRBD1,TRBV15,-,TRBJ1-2,CATSSPHRGHETNYGYTF,TGTGCCACCAGCAGCCCGCACAGGGGGCACGAGACTAACTATGGCTACACCTTC
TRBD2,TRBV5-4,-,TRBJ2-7,CASSLARENEQYF,TGTGCCAGCAGCTTGGCGCGGGAGAACGAGCAGTACTTC
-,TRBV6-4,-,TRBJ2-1,CASSVSVSNEQFF,TGTGCCAGCAGTGTGAGCGTGTCCAATGAGCAGTTCTTC
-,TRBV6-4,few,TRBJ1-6,CASSLAGFNSPLHF,TGTGCCAGCAGTCTAGCGGGTTTTAATTCACCCCTCCACTTT
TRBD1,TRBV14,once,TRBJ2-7,CASSQYRGPYEQYF,TGTGCCAGCAGCCAGTACAGGGGGCCCTACGAGCAGTACTTC
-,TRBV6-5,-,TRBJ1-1,CASSYSVGAGSTEAFF,TGTGCCAGCAGTTACTCGGTGGGGGCAGGAAGCACTGAAGCTTTCTTT
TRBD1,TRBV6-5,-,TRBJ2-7,CASRKPGQFYEQYF,TGTGCCAGCAGAAAACCGGGACAGTTCTACGAGCAGTACTTC
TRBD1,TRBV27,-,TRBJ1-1,CASSFLGQINTEAFF,TGTGCCAGCAGTTTCCTGGGACAGATTAACACTGAAGCTTTCTTT
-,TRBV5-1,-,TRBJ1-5,CASSLSSGGNQPQHF,TGCGCCAGCAGCTTGAGCAGCGGGGGAAATCAGCCCCAGCATTTT
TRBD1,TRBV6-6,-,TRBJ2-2,CASSYSSTGSTGELFF,TGTGCCAGCAGTTACTCCTCGACAGGGAGTACCGGGGAGCTGTTTTTT
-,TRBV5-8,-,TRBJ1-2,CASSSTVNYGYTF,TGTGCCAGCAGCTCGACAGTTAACTATGGCTACACCTTC
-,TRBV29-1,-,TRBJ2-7,CSVVGGYEQYF,TGCAGCGTTGTAGGAGGCTACGAGCAGTACTTC
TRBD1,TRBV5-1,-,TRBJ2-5,CASSSGGGETQYF,TGCGCCAGTAGCTCAGGGGGTGGGGAGACCCAGTACTTC
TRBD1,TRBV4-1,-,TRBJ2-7,CASSQQDTGGREQYF,TGCGCCAGCAGCCAACAAGATACAGGGGGCCGCGAGCAGTACTTC
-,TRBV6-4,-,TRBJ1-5,CASVETGHYSNQPQHF,TGTGCCAGCGTCGAGACAGGTCACTATAGCAATCAGCCCCAGCATTTT
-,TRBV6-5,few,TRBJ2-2,CASSSGTRNTGELFF,TGTGCCAGCAGTTCCGGGACTCGTAACACCGGGGAGCTGTTTTTT
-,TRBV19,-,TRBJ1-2,CASSPGQGANYGYTF,TGTGCCAGTAGTCCGGGACAAGGGGCCAACTATGGCTACACCTTC
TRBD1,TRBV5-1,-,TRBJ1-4,CASSFGQGSNEKLFF,TGCGCCAGCAGCTTTGGACAGGGCTCTAATGAAAAACTGTTTTTT
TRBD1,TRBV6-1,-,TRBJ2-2,CASSDRWGQGAAGELFF,TGTGCCAGCAGTGATCGGTGGGGACAGGGGGCCGCCGGGGAGCTGTTTTTT